The text below deals with one T cell receptor beta chain. Its cognate antigen is unknown. The source of the sample is a study of cytomegalovirus exposure and HLA in healthy donors. Study-level information: When 300 to 500 donors were genotyped, around 77% of them were found to fall in the Caucasian-associated ancestry cluster. Study-wide results and limits: Most likely, a cluster of highly shared sequence variants arose as a sequencing artifact. Reported findings show TCR beta sequences accurately forecast HLA-A and HLA-B alleles in most subjects. Roughly even sequencing depth across donors was the assumption behind the presence/absence analyses.

Researchers ran the PCR with 60 Vbeta and 13 Jbeta primers. Profiled with immunoSEQ multiplex PCR; TCRdb holds only in-frame clones, not every one. The sample holds roughly 190,000 clones; around three quarters are singletons and the top ten take just over 2%. V was pared by 6 bases and J by 4 bases, with 11 bases of the junction left unmatched. CDR1 is ENHRY and CDR2 is SYGVKD in the germline V gene. The CDR3 sequence is 15 residues long. The rearrangement links TRBV10-3 to TRBJ2-5; 7 bases match TRBD2. What was sequenced was PBMCs. This TCR derives from a woman aged 25 to 39 in good health and CMV-seropositive. The CDR3 DNA sequence: TGTGCCATCAGACCGGGGGGAGTGGGCGTAGAGACCCAGTACTTC. Translating it yields CAIRPGGVGVETQYF.